This is a list of T cell receptor beta chains from one sample in a study of response to subunit inactivated influenza vaccine. TCRdb re-analysed the RT-PCR reads in MiXCR, keeping a single row per CDR3 protein. Altogether about 700,000 distinct CDR3 sequences are present, approximately 15% being singletons, with the ten largest covering 5.5% to 7%. The starting material was PBMCs from blood, obtained 14 to 15 days before vaccination. These TCRs come from a man in his fifties who received an inactivated influenza vaccine. CDR3s leave out the opening cysteine and the closing phenylalanine or tryptophan. The order of the fields is J gene, V gene, CDR3 protein.

TRBJ2-5 TRBV7-8 ASSARTQETQY
TRBJ2-7 TRBV5-1 ASSHRGYGYEQY
TRBJ2-5 TRBV9 ASSVRDRESSHGLYQETQY
TRBJ1-4 TRBV20-1 SALTLNEKLF
TRBJ2-7 TRBV12-3/TRBV12-4 ASNDRQGSSYEQY
TRBJ2-2 TRBV12-3/TRBV12-4 ASSIFSGSNTGELF
TRBJ2-2 TRBV7-2 ASSLGPWGTGELF
TRBJ1-5 TRBV5-1 ASSLGQGSNQPQH
TRBJ2-1 TRBV4-1 ASSLSYSGRANEQF
TRBJ2-3 TRBV3-1 ASSQVTSGSTDTQY
TRBJ1-4 TRBV12-3/TRBV12-4 ASSFQGSNEKLF